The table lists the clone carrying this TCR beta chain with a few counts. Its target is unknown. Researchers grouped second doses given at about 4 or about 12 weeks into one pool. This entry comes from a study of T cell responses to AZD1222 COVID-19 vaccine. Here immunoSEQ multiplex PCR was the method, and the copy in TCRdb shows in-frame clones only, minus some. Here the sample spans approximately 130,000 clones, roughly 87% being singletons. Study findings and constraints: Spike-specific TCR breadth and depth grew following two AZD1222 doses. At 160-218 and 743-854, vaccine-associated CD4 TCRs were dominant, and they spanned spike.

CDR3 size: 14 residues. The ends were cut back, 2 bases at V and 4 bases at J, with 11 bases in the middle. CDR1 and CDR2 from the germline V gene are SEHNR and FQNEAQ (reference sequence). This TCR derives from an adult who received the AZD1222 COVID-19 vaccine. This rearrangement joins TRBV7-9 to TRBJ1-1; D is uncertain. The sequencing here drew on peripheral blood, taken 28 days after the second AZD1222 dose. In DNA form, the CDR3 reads TGTGCCAGCAGCTTACGTAGGGAGGGCACTGAAGCTTTCTTT. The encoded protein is CASSLRREGTEAFF.